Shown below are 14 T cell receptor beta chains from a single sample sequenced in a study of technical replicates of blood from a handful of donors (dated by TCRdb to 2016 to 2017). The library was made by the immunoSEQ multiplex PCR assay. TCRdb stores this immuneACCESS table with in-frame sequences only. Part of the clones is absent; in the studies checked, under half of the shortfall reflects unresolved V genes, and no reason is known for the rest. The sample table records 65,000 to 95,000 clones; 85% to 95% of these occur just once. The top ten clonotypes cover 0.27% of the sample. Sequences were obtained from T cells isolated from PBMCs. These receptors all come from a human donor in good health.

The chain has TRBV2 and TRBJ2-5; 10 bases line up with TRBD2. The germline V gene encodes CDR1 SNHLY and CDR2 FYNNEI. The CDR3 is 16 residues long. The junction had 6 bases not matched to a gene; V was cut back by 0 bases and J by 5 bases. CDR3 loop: CASSEASGGARETQYF. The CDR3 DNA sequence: TGTGCCAGCAGTGAAGCAAGCGGGGGGGCCAGGGAGACCCAGTACTTC.

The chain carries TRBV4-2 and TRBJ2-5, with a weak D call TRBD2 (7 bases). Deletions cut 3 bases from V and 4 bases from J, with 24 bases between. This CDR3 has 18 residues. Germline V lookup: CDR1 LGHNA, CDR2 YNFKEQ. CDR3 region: CASSQIAQAGVRGETQYF. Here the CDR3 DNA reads TGTGCCAGCAGCCAGATTGCCCAGGCGGGAGTCAGGGGAGAGACCCAGTACTTC.

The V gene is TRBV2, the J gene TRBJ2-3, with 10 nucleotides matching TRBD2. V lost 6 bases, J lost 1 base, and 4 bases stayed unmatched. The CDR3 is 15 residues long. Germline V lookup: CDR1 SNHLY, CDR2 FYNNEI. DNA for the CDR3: TGTGCCAGCAGCCGAGGACTAGCGGGCACAGATACGCAGTATTTT. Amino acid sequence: CASSRGLAGTDTQYF.

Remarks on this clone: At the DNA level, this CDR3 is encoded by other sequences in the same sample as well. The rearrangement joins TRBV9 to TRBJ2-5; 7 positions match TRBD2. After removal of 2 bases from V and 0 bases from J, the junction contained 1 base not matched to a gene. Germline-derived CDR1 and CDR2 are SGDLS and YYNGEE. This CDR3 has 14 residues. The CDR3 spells CASSVGGYQETQYF. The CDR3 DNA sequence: TGTGCCAGCAGCGTGGGAGGGTACCAAGAGACCCAGTACTTC.

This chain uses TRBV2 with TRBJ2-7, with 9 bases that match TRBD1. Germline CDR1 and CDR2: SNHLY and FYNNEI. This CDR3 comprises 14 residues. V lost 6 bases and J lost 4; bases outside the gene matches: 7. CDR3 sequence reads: CASSSQGARYEQYF. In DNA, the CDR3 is TGTGCCAGCAGCTCACAGGGGGCCAGATACGAGCAGTACTTC. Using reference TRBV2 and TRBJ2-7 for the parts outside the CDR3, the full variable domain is EPEVTQTPSHQVTQMGQEVILRCVPISNHLYFYWYRQILGQKVEFLVSFYNNEISEKSEIFDDQFSVERPDGSNFTLKIRSTKLEDSAMYFCASSSQGARYEQYFGPGTRLTVT.

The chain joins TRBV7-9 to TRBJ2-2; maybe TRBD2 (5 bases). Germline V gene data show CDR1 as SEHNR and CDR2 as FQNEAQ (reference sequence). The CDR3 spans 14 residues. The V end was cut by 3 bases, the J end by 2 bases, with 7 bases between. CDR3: CASSFRDNTGELFF. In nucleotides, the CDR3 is TGTGCCAGCAGCTTCCGGGATAACACCGGGGAGCTGTTTTTT.

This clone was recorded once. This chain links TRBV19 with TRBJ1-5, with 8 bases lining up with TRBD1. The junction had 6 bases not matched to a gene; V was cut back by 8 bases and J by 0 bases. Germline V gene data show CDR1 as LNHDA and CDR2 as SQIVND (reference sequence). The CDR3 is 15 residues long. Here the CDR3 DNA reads TGTGCCAGTCAAGACAGGGGATATAGCAATCAGCCCCAGCATTTT. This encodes CASQDRGYSNQPQHF.

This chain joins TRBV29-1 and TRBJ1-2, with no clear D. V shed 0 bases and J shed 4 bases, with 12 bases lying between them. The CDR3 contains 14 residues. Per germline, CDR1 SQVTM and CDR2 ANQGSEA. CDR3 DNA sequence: TGCAGCGTTGAAGATAGCAACCCCGTCTATGGCTACACCTTC. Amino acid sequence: CSVEDSNPVYGYTF.

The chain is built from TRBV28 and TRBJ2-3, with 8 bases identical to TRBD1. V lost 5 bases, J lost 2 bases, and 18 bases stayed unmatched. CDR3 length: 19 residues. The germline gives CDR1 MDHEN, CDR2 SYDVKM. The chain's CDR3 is CASSAVRDRSHPVTDTQYF. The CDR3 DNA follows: TGTGCCAGCAGTGCTGTCCGGGACAGGTCTCACCCGGTCACAGATACGCAGTATTTT.

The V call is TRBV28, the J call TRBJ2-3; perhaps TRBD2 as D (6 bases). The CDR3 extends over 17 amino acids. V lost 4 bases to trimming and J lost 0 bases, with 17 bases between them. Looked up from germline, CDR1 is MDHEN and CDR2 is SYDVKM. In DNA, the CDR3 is TGTGCCAGCAGTTCCCCGGGAGAAGCGTCTAGCACAGATACGCAGTATTTT. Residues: CASSSPGEASSTDTQYF. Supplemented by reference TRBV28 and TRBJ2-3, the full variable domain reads DVKVTQSSRYLVKRTGEKVFLECVQDMDHENMFWYRQDPGLGLRLIYFSYDVKMKEKGDIPEGYSVSREKKERFSLILESASTNQTSMYLCASSSPGEASSTDTQYFGPGTRLTVL.

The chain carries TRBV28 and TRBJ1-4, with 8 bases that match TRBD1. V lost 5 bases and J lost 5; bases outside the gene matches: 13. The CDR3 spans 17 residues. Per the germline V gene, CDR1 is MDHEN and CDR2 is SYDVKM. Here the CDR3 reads CASSPTGTGGINEKLFF. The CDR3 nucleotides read TGTGCCAGCAGTCCGACCGGGACAGGAGGGATAAATGAAAAACTGTTTTTT.

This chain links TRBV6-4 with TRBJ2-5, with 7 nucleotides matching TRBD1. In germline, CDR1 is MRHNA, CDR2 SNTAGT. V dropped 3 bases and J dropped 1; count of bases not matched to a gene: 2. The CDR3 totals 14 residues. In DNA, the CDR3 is TGTGCCAGCAGTGAGACAGGGAGCCAAGAGACCCAGTACTTC. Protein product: CASSETGSQETQYF.

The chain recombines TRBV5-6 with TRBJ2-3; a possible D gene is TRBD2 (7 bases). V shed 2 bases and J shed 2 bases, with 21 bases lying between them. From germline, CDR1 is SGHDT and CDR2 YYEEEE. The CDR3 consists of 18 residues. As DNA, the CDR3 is TGTGCCAGCAGCTTCAAAGGGAGGGGGACAAGAACCACAGATACGCAGTATTTT. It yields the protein CASSFKGRGTRTTDTQYF.

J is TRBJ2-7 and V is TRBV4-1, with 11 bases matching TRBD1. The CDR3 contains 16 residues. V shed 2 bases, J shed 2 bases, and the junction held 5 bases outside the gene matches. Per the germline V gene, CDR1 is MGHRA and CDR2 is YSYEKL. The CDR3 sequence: CASSQIGQGAAYEQYF. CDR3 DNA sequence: TGCGCCAGCAGCCAAATCGGACAGGGGGCTGCCTACGAGCAGTACTTC.